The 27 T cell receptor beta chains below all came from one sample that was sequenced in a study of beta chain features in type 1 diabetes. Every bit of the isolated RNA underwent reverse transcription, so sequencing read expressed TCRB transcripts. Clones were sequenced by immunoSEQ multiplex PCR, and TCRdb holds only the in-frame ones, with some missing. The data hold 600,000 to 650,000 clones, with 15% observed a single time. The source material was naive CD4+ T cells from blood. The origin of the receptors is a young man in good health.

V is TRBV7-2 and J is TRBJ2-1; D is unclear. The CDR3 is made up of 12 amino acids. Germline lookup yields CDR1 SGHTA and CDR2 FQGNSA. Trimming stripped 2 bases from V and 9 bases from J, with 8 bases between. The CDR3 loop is CASSLLGIEQFF. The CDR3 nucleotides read TGTGCCAGCAGCTTACTAGGAATTGAGCAGTTCTTC.

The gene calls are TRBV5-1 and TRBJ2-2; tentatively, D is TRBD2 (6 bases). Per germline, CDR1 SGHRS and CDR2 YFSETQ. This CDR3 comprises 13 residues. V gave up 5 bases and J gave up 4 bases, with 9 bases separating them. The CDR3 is CASRLTSTGELFF. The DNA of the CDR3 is TGCGCCAGCAGACTGACTAGCACCGGGGAGCTGTTTTTT.

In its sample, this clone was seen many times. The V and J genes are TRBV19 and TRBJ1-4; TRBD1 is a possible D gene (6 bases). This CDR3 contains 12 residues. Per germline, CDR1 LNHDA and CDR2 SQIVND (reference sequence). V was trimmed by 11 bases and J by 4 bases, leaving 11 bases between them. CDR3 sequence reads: CACGQSNEKLFF. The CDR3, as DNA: TGTGCCTGCGGACAGAGTAATGAAAAACTGTTTTTT.

DNA for the CDR3: TGTGCCAGCAGAATCCGACAGGGCCATAACTATGGCTACACCTTC. Protein product: CASRIRQGHNYGYTF. The chain carries TRBV5-4 and TRBJ1-2, with 7 bases fitting TRBD1. Per germline, CDR1 SGHNT and CDR2 YYREEE (reference sequence). The CDR3 is 15 amino acids. After removal of 5 bases from V and 1 base from J, the junction contained 8 bases not matched to a gene.

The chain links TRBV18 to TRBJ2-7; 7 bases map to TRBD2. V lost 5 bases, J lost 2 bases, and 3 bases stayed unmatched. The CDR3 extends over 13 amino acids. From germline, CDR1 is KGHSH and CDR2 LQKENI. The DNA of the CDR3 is TGTGCCAGCTCAAGCGGGACTGCCTACGAGCAGTACTTC. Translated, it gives CASSSGTAYEQYF.

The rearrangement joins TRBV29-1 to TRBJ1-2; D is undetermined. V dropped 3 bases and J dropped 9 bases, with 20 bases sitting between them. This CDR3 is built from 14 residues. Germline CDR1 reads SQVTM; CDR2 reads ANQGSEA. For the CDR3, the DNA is TGCAGCGTTGATCGCAAGGTGAGAGGTAGTAGCTACACCTTC. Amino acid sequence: CSVDRKVRGSSYTF. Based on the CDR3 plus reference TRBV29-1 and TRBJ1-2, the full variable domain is SAVISQKPSRDICQRGTSLTIQCQVDSQVTMMFWYRQQPGQSLTLIATANQGSEATYESGFVIDKFPISRPNLTFSTLTVSNMSPEDSSIYLCSVDRKVRGSSYTFGSGTRLTVV.

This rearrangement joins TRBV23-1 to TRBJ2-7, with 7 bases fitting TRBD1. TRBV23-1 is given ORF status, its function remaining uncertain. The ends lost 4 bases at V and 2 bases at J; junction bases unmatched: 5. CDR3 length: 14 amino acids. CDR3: CASSPRTGTYEQYF. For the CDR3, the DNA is TGCGCCAGCAGTCCGAGGACAGGTACCTACGAGCAGTACTTC.

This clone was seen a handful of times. The CDR3 here is CASSMTPGDEKLFF. CDR3 in DNA: TGTGCCAGTAGCATGACACCTGGCGATGAAAAACTGTTTTTT. V gene TRBV19 combines with J gene TRBJ1-4, with no clear D. CDR3 size: 14 residues. Per germline, CDR1 LNHDA and CDR2 SQIVND (reference sequence). The V gene lost 6 bases and the J gene lost 6 bases, with 14 bases spanning the gap.

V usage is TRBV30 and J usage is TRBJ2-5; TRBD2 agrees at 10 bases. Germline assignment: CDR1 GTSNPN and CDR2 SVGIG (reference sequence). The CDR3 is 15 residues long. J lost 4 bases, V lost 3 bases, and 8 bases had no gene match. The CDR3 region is CAWRKSSGGRETQYF. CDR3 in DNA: TGTGCCTGGAGAAAGTCTAGCGGGGGTCGAGAGACCCAGTACTTC.

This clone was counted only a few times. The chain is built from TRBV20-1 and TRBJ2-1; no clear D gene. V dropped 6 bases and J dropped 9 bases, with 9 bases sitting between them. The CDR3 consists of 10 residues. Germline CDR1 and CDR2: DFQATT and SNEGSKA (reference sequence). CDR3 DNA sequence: TGCAGTGCCGTGAAAGGTGAGCAGTTCTTC. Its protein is CSAVKGEQFF.

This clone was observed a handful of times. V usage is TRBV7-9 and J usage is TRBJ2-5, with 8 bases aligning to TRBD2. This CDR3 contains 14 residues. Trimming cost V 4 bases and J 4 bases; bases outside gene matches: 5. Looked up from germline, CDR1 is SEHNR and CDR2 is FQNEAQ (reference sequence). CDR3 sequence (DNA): TGTGCCAGCAGCTCCGCGGGGGGCCGAGAGACCCAGTACTTC. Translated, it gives CASSSAGGRETQYF.

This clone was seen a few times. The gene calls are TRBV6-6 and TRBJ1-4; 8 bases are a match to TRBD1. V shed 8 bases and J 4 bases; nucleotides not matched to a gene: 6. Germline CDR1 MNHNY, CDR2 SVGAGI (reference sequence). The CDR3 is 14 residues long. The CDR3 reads CASRRTGLNEKLFF. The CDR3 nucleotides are TGTGCCAGCCGCCGGACAGGGCTTAATGAAAAACTGTTTTTT.

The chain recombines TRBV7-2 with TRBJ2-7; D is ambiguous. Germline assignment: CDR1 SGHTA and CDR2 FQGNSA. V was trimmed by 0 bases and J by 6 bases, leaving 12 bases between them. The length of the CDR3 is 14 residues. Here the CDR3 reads CASSLAEALTEQYF. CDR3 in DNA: TGTGCCAGCAGCTTAGCAGAGGCCCTCACCGAGCAGTACTTC. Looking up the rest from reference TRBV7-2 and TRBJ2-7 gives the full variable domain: GAGVSQSPSNKVTEKGKDVELRCDPISGHTALYWYRQSLGQGLEFLIYFQGNSAPDKSGLPSDRFSAERTGGSVSTLTIQRTQQEDSAVYLCASSLAEALTEQYFGPGTRLTVT.

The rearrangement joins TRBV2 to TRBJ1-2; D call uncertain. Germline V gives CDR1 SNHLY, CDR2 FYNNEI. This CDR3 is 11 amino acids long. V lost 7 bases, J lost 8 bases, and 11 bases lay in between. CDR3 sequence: CASIDFGGYTF. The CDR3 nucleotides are TGTGCCAGCATCGATTTTGGGGGCTACACCTTC.

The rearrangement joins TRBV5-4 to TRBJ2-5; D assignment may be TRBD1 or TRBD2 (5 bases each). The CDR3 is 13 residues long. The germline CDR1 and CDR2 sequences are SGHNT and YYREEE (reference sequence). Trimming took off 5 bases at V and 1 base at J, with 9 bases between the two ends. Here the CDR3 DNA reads TGTGCCAGCAGATCCGGGACCCAAGAGACCCAGTACTTC. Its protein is CASRSGTQETQYF.

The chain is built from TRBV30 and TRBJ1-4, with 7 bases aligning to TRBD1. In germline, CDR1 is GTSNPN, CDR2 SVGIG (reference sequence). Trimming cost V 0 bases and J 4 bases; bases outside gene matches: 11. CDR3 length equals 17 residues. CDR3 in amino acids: CAWSVPKGGQFNEKLFF. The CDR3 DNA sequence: TGTGCCTGGAGTGTCCCCAAGGGGGGACAGTTTAATGAAAAACTGTTTTTT.

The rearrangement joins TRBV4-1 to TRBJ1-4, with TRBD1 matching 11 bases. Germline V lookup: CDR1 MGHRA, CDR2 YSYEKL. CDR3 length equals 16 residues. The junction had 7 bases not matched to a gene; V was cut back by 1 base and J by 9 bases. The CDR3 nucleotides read TGCGCCAGCAGCCAAGTAGGTCGGGACAGGGGGAAAAAACTGTTTTTT. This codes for CASSQVGRDRGKKLFF.

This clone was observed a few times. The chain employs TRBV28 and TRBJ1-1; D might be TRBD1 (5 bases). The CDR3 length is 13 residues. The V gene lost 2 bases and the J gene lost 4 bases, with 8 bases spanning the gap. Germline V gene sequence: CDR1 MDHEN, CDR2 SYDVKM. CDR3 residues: CASSLGAGTEAFF. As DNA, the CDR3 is TGTGCCAGCAGTTTAGGGGCGGGCACTGAAGCTTTCTTT.

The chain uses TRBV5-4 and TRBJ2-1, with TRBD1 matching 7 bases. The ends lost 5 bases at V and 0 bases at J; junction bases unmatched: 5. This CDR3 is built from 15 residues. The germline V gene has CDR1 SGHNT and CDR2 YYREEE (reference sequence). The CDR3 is CASRTTGFSYNEQFF. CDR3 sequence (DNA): TGTGCCAGCAGGACGACAGGGTTCTCCTACAATGAGCAGTTCTTC.

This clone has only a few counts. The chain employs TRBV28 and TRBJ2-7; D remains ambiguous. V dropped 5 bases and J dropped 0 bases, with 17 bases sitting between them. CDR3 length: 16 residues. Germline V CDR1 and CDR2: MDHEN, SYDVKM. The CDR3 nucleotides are TGTGCCAGCAGTAACATACCGGGTCAACGCTCCTACGAGCAGTACTTC. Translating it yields CASSNIPGQRSYEQYF.

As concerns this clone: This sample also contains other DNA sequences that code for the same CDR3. CDR3 protein: CSARVNYGYTF. CDR3 DNA: TGCAGTGCTAGAGTTAACTATGGCTACACCTTC. The chain combines TRBV20-1 with TRBJ1-2; D not certain. Germline assignment: CDR1 DFQATT and CDR2 SNEGSKA (reference sequence). This CDR3 is built from 11 residues. Trimming removed 1 base at V and 1 base at J, with 1 base between.

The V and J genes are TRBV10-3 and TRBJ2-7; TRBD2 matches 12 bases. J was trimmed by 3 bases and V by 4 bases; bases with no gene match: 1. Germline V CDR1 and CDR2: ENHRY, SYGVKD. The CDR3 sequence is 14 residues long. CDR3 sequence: CAISATSGSYEQYF. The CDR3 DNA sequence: TGTGCCATCAGTGCGACTAGCGGGAGCTACGAGCAGTACTTC.

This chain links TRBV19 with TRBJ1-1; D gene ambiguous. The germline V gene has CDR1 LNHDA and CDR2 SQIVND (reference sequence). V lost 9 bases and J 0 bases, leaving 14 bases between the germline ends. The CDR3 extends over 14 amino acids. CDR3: CARTNSVMNTEAFF. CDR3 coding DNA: TGTGCCAGAACTAACAGCGTCATGAACACTGAAGCTTTCTTT.

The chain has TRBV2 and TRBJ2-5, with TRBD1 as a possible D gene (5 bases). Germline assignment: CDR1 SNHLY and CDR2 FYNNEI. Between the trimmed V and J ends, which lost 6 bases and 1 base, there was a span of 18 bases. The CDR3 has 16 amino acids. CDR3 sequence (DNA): TGTGCCAGCAGGAGGACATATCTAGACCTCCAAGAGACCCAGTACTTC. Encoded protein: CASRRTYLDLQETQYF.

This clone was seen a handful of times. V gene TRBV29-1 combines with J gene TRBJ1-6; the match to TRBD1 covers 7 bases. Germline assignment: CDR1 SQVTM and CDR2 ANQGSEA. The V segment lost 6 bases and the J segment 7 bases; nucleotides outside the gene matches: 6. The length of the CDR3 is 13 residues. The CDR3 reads CSVGQAVNSPLHF. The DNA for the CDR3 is TGCAGCGTCGGACAGGCGGTCAATTCACCCCTCCACTTT.

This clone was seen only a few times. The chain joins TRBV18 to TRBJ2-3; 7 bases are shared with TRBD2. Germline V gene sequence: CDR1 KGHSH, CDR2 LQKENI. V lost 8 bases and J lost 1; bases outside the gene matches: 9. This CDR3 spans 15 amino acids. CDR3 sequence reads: CASTGGGSGTDTQYF. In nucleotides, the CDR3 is TGTGCCAGCACCGGCGGGGGTTCTGGCACAGATACGCAGTATTTT. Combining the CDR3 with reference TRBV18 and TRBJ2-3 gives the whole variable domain NAGVMQNPRHLVRRRGQEARLRCSPMKGHSHVYWYRQLPEEGLKFMVYLQKENIIDESGMPKERFSAEFPKEGPSILRIQQVVRGDSAAYFCASTGGGSGTDTQYFGPGTRLTVL.

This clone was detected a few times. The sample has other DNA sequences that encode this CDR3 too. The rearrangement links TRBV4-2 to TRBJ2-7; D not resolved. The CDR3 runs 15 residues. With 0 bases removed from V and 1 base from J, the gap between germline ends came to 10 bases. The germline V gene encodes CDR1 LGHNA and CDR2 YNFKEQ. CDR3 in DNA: TGTGCCAGCAGCCAAGAGACGTCTCGATCCTACGAGCAGTACTTC. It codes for CASSQETSRSYEQYF.